This entry concerns a single T cell receptor (beta chain). Antigen unknown. The sequencing template was cDNA reverse transcribed from extracted RNA. Libraries were prepared by immunoSEQ multiplex PCR; TCRdb keeps only in-frame clonotypes and omits some of them. The data contain nearly 200,000 clones, 55% to 75% of them singletons. This specimen belongs to a study of CD8+ T cells in alopecia areata. Points from the study as a whole: Patients shared TCRs less clearly than mice did, possibly owing to HLA.

Trimming took off 5 bases at V and 1 base at J, with 14 bases between the two ends. This CDR3 comprises 16 residues. Treatment defined: oral pan-JAK inhibitor, 5-10 mg twice daily. The receptor comes from a human donor with alopecia areata. Sequences were derived from CD4+ T cells sorted from blood, sampled at week 24, from a patient treated with tofacitinib. The V call is TRBV23-1, the J call TRBJ1-4; D is unclear. TRBV23-1 is designated an ORF whose function remains uncertain. The CDR3 coding sequence is TGCGCCAGCAGTTATCCCCGAAGGGAAACTAATGAAAAACTGTTTTTT. It codes for CASSYPRRETNEKLFF.